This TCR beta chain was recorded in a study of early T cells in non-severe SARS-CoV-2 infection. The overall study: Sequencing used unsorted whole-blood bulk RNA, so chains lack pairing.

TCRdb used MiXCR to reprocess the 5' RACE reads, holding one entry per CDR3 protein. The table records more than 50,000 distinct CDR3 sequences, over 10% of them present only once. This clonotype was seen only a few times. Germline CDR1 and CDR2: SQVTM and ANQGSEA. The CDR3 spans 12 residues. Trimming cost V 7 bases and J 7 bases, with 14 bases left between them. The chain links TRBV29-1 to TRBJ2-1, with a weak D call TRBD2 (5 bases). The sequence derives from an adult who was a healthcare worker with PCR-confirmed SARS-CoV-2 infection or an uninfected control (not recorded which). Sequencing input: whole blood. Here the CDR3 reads CSGVRRKNEQFF. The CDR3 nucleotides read TGCAGCGGCGTGAGGAGGAAAAATGAGCAGTTCTTC.